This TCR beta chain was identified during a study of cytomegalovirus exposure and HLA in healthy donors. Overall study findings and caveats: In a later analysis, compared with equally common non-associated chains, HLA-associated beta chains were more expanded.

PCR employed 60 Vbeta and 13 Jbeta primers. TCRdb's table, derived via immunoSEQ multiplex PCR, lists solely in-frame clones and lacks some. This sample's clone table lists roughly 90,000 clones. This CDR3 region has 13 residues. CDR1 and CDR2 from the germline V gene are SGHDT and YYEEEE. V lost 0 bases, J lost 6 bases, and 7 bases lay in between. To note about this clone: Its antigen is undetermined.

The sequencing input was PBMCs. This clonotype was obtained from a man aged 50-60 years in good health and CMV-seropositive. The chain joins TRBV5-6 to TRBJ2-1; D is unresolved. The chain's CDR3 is CASSLGSRNEQFF. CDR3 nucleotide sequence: TGTGCCAGCAGCTTGGGTAGCCGCAATGAGCAGTTCTTC. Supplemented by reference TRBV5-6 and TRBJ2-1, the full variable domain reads DAGVTQSPTHLIKTRGQQVTLRCSPKSGHDTVSWYQQALGQGPQFIFQYYEEEERQRGNFPDRFSGHQFPNYSSELNVNALLLGDSALYLCASSLGSRNEQFFGPGTRLTVL.